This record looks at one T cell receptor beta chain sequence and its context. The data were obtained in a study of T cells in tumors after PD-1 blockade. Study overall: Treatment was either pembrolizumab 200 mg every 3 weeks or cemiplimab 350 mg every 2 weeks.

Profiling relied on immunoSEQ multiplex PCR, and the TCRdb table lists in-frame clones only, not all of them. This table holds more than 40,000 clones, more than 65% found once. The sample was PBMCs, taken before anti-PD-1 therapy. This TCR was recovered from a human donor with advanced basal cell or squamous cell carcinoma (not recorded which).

CDR3: CASSPGDEVHYGYTF. DNA of the CDR3: TGCGCCAGCAGCCCGGGTGACGAAGTCCACTATGGCTACACCTTC. This chain joins TRBV5-1 and TRBJ1-2, with D unresolved. CDR1 is SGHRS and CDR2 is YFSETQ in the germline V gene. The CDR3 runs to 15 residues. Trimming stripped 4 bases from V and 3 bases from J, with 16 bases between.